This T cell receptor (beta chain) is from a study of response to subunit inactivated influenza vaccine. Via MiXCR, TCRdb re-called the RT-PCR reads, giving one row per CDR3 protein. The sample lists roughly 700,000 distinct CDR3 sequences, approximately 13% occurring once. This clonotype was counted only a few times. CDR3 size: 15 residues. The V end lost 3 bases, the J end lost 4 bases, and 14 bases lay between the germline ends. Per germline, CDR1 KGHDR and CDR2 SFDVKD. The receptor was isolated from a man in his forties or fifties who received an inactivated influenza vaccine. The J gene is TRBJ2-5, the V gene TRBV24-1; D assignment may be TRBD1 or TRBD2 (6 bases each). The source material was PBMCs from blood, sampled around 15 days before vaccination. The chain's CDR3 is CATSDGGLVVETQYF. The CDR3 DNA sequence: TGTGCCACCAGTGATGGGGGGCTAGTCGTAGAGACCCAGTACTTC.